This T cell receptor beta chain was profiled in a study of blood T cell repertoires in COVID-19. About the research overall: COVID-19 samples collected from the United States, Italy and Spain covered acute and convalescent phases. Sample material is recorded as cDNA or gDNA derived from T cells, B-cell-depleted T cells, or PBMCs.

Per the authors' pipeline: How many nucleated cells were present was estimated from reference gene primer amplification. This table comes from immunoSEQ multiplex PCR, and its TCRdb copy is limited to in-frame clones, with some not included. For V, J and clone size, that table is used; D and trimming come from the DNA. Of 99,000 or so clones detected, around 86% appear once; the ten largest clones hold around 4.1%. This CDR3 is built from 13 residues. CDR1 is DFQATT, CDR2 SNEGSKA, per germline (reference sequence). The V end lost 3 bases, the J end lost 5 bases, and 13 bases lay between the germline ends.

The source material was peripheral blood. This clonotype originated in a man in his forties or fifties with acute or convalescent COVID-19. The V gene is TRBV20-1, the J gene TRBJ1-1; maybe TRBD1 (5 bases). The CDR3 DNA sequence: TGCAGTGCTAGTGTAACGCGGGGGACTGAAGCTTTCTTT. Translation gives CSASVTRGTEAFF.